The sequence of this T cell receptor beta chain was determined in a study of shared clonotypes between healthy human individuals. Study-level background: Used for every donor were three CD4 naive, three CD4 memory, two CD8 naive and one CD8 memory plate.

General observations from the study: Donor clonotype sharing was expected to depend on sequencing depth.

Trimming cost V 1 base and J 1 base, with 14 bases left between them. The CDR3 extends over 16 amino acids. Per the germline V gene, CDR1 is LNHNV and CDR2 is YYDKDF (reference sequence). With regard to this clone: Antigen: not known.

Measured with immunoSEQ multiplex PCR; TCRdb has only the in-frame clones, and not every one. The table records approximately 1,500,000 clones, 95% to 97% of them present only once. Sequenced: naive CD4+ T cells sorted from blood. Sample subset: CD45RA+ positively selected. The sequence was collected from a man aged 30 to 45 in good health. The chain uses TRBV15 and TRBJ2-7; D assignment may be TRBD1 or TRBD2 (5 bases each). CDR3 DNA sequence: TGTGCCACCAGCAGAGCCCCGGGACCCCGGTCCTACGAGCAGTACTTC. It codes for CATSRAPGPRSYEQYF.